A single sample gave rise to the 8 T cell receptor beta chains below, sequenced in a study of OX40 agonist ivuxolimab in advanced cancers. Library construction relied on the immunoSEQ multiplex PCR assay. This immuneACCESS table, as held by TCRdb, lists in-frame sequences with V and J called but not all clones. Of the missing ones, under half trace to an unresolved V gene in checked studies; the others have no known cause. For this sample the table gives about 99,000 clones, of which roughly 91% were detected only once. The top ten hold roughly 0.31% of the sample. The sequenced sample was CD4+ or CD8+ T cells sorted from blood, obtained in a trial of the OX40 agonist ivuxolimab. These receptors all stem from an adult with an advanced solid tumor such as melanoma, head and neck, liver or kidney cancer.

This chain links TRBV28 with TRBJ1-1; D perhaps matches TRBD1 (5 bases). Germline loops: CDR1 MDHEN, CDR2 SYDVKM. V was cut by 3 bases and J by 6 bases, with 17 bases left in between. There are 15 residues in the CDR3. For the CDR3, the DNA is TGTGCCAGCAGTTTTGGGGGAACGAACACGCCTGAAGCTTTCTTT. Translated: CASSFGGTNTPEAFF.

V and J are TRBV6-1 and TRBJ2-7, with 8 bases aligning to TRBD1. V shed 2 bases and J 5 bases; nucleotides not matched to a gene: 5. This CDR3 is 14 amino acids long. Germline lookup yields CDR1 MNHNS and CDR2 SASEGT. The CDR3 nucleotides read TGTGCCAGCAGTGAAAACCAGGGGGCCAACGAGCAGTACTTC. Translating gives CASSENQGANEQYF.

This chain joins TRBV11-2 and TRBJ2-1; the D gene is possibly TRBD1 (5 bases). This CDR3 spans 15 amino acids. V lost 2 bases and J lost 4, with 12 bases in between. The germline V gene encodes CDR1 SGHAT and CDR2 FQNNGV. The CDR3 spells CASSLSWGSYNEQFF. The CDR3 DNA reads as TGTGCCAGCAGCTTATCGTGGGGCTCTTACAATGAGCAGTTCTTC. The full variable domain, its missing parts supplied by reference TRBV11-2 and TRBJ2-1, is EAGVAQSPRYKIIEKRQSVAFWCNPISGHATLYWYQQILGQGPKLLIQFQNNGVVDDSQLPKDRFSAERLKGVDSTLKIQPAKLEDSAVYLCASSLSWGSYNEQFFGPGTRLTVL.

This clone was seen a handful of times. The gene calls are TRBV7-2 and TRBJ1-5; D unclear. Germline CDR1 reads SGHTA; CDR2 reads FQGNSA. V dropped 0 bases and J dropped 4 bases, with 10 bases sitting between them. CDR3 length equals 15 residues. CDR3 amino acids: CASSLAGRVNQPQHF. The CDR3 region has the DNA TGTGCCAGCAGCTTAGCAGGAAGGGTAAATCAGCCCCAGCATTTT.

J is TRBJ2-3 and V is TRBV2; unclear D gene. CDR1 and CDR2 (germline): SNHLY, FYNNEI. V was shortened by 5 bases and J by 10 bases, with 13 bases between the two germline ends. The CDR3 has 12 amino acids. The CDR3 DNA follows: TGTGCCAGCAGTCCCGAAAGGGTGCCGCAGTATTTT. It codes for CASSPERVPQYF.

CDR3 nucleotides: TGTGCCAGCAGCGGACTCCCTAGCACAGATACGCAGTATTTT. Translating it yields CASSGLPSTDTQYF. The rearrangement joins TRBV5-5 to TRBJ2-3; perhaps TRBD2 as D (5 bases). The CDR3 runs to 14 residues. Germline CDR1 SGHKS, CDR2 YYEKEE (reference sequence). V was cut by 4 bases and J by 0 bases, with 9 bases left in between.

The chain combines TRBV11-3 with TRBJ2-1; D possibly corresponds to TRBD1 (5 bases). The V gene lost 4 bases and the J gene lost 0 bases, with 16 bases spanning the gap. The CDR3 has 17 residues. Germline V gene lookup returns CDR1 SGHNT and CDR2 YENEEA. The CDR3 sequence is CASSYTWGRHSYNEQFF. In DNA form, the CDR3 reads TGTGCCAGCAGCTACACGTGGGGCAGGCACTCCTACAATGAGCAGTTCTTC.

The V call is TRBV27, the J call TRBJ2-2; D could derive from TRBD1 or TRBD2 (5 bases each). The length of the CDR3 is 14 residues. CDR1 is MNHEY, CDR2 SMNVEV, per germline (reference sequence). The germline V and J ends were trimmed by 4 bases and 4 bases, with 10 bases remaining between them. CDR3 sequence: CASSSRGVTGELFF. In DNA, the CDR3 is TGTGCCAGCAGTTCCCGGGGCGTCACCGGGGAGCTGTTTTTT.